The 16 T cell receptor beta chains in this list originate from one sample, sequenced in a study of blood T cell repertoires in COVID-19. Profiled with immunoSEQ multiplex PCR; TCRdb holds only in-frame clones, not every one. The top ten hold roughly 5.2% of the sample, which has some 340,000 clones, around 87% seen once. The sample taken for sequencing was PBMCs or T cells enriched from blood (not recorded which). The receptors stem from a woman aged 25 to 39 who had recovered from COVID-19.

The V call is TRBV30, the J call TRBJ1-1, with 8 bases identical to TRBD1. The germline gives CDR1 GTSNPN, CDR2 SVGIG (reference sequence). The length of the CDR3 is 13 residues. The V gene end was trimmed by 5 bases and the J gene end by 0 bases; junction bases not matched to a gene: 2. CDR3 coding DNA: TGTGCCTGGGACAGGGGCATGAACACTGAAGCTTTCTTT. Protein sequence: CAWDRGMNTEAFF.

This rearrangement joins TRBV5-1 to TRBJ2-1; TRBD2 agrees at 11 bases. V lost 4 bases and J lost 10; bases outside the gene matches: 10. Per germline, CDR1 SGHRS and CDR2 YFSETQ. CDR3 length: 15 amino acids. The CDR3 DNA is TGCGCCAGCAGCGACGCTAGCGGGGGGACTTCGGAGCAGTTCTTC. Translated, it gives CASSDASGGTSEQFF.

The gene calls are TRBV29-1 and TRBJ1-1; D gene uncertain. CDR1 and CDR2 from the germline V gene are SQVTM and ANQGSEA. V lost 8 bases, J lost 4 bases, and 11 bases lay in between. The CDR3 has 11 residues. The CDR3 here is CSLSEGTEAFF. Here the CDR3 DNA reads TGCAGCCTGTCGGAGGGCACTGAAGCTTTCTTT.

The CDR3 region is CASSFVAGTQYF. The DNA of the CDR3 is TGTGCCAGCAGCTTTGTTGCGGGTACGCAGTATTTT. The chain joins TRBV5-6 to TRBJ2-3, with a possible D match to TRBD2 (5 bases). The germline V and J ends were trimmed by 2 bases and 8 bases, with 9 bases remaining between them. Germline V gives CDR1 SGHDT, CDR2 YYEEEE. The CDR3 has 12 residues.

This clone was observed a single time. V gene TRBV4-1 combines with J gene TRBJ2-5; 11 bases align to TRBD2. There are 16 residues in the CDR3. Germline CDR1 and CDR2: MGHRA and YSYEKL. The ends lost 4 bases at V and 5 bases at J; junction bases unmatched: 9. CDR3 residues: CASSRYSGGAEETQYF. As DNA, the CDR3 is TGCGCCAGCAGCCGTTATAGCGGGGGGGCCGAGGAGACCCAGTACTTC.

This clone appeared once. This chain connects TRBV19 to TRBJ1-2, with 9 bases that match TRBD1. This CDR3 region has 19 residues. With V trimmed by 5 bases and J by 3 bases, 19 bases remained unmatched. In germline, CDR1 is LNHDA, CDR2 SQIVND (reference sequence). The CDR3 sequence: CASSPNTEIGTGSDYGYTF. CDR3 DNA sequence: TGTGCCAGTAGTCCCAATACCGAAATAGGGACAGGGTCGGACTATGGCTACACCTTC.

The chain couples TRBV4-2 to TRBJ1-2, with TRBD1 as a possible D gene (6 bases). This CDR3 is 16 amino acids long. V was clipped by 0 bases and J by 7 bases, with 18 bases between them. Per germline, CDR1 LGHNA and CDR2 YNFKEQ. In DNA form, the CDR3 reads TGTGCCAGCAGCCAAGATCGTAGGACAGAGACTGGTGGCTACACCTTC. It translates to CASSQDRRTETGGYTF.

This clone was observed a few times. This chain uses TRBV2 with TRBJ2-7, with no clear D. Per the germline V gene, CDR1 is SNHLY and CDR2 is FYNNEI. V was cut by 4 bases and J by 3 bases, with 4 bases left in between. CDR3 length equals 11 residues. The CDR3 bases are TGTGCCAGCAGTGTCCGCTACGAGCAGTACTTC. This gives the protein CASSVRYEQYF.

The J gene is TRBJ2-3, the V gene TRBV28; a weak D match, TRBD2 (7 bases). Germline assignment: CDR1 MDHEN and CDR2 SYDVKM. This CDR3 comprises 16 residues. The germline V and J ends were trimmed by 3 bases and 5 bases, with 18 bases remaining between them. CDR3 sequence: CASSFPKGGARDTQYF. As DNA, the CDR3 is TGTGCCAGCAGTTTCCCAAAGGGGGGGGCGAGAGATACGCAGTATTTT.

The chain couples TRBV9 to TRBJ2-2; no clear D gene. The CDR3 is 15 amino acids. In germline, CDR1 is SGDLS, CDR2 YYNGEE. The V gene lost 1 base and the J gene lost 0 bases, with 7 bases spanning the gap. CDR3 region: CASSVTESNTGELFF. In DNA form, the CDR3 reads TGTGCCAGCAGCGTAACGGAGTCGAACACCGGGGAGCTGTTTTTT.

The chain links TRBV2 to TRBJ1-5, with D hard to call. This CDR3 comprises 14 residues. Looked up from germline, CDR1 is SNHLY and CDR2 is FYNNEI. V lost 2 bases and J 2 bases, leaving 7 bases between the germline ends. This CDR3 is CASSERTRNQPQHF. In nucleotides, the CDR3 is TGTGCCAGCAGTGAAAGAACTCGCAATCAGCCCCAGCATTTT. Combining the CDR3 with reference TRBV2 and TRBJ1-5 gives the whole variable domain EPEVTQTPSHQVTQMGQEVILRCVPISNHLYFYWYRQILGQKVEFLVSFYNNEISEKSEIFDDQFSVERPDGSNFTLKIRSTKLEDSAMYFCASSERTRNQPQHFGDGTRLSIL.

The J gene is TRBJ1-4, the V gene TRBV7-2, with D perhaps TRBD1 (6 bases). Germline CDR1 is SGHTA and CDR2 is FQGNSA. Trimming pared 2 bases from V and 8 bases from J, leaving 15 bases between. CDR3 length: 15 residues. The CDR3 protein is CASSLFAGADEKLFF. DNA of the CDR3: TGTGCCAGCAGCTTATTCGCGGGGGCCGACGAAAAACTGTTTTTT.

This chain connects TRBV6-5 to TRBJ2-5; D is uncertain. The germline V gene has CDR1 MNHEY and CDR2 SVGAGI. Trimming cost V 7 bases and J 5 bases, with 20 bases left between them. The CDR3 extends over 15 amino acids. The CDR3 coding sequence is TGTGCCAGCATTACACGGAACGGGTTTACGGAGACCCAGTACTTC. Protein: CASITRNGFTETQYF.

This chain uses TRBV2 with TRBJ1-4; D not certain. The V gene's germline CDR1 is SNHLY and CDR2 FYNNEI. This CDR3 region has 15 residues. The germline V and J ends were trimmed by 1 base and 8 bases, with 14 bases remaining between them. CDR3 coding DNA: TGTGCCAGCAGTGAAGGAGTTTCGGCGGGGGAAAAACTGTTTTTT. Translation: CASSEGVSAGEKLFF. Drawing the rest from reference TRBV2 and TRBJ1-4, the complete variable domain is EPEVTQTPSHQVTQMGQEVILRCVPISNHLYFYWYRQILGQKVEFLVSFYNNEISEKSEIFDDQFSVERPDGSNFTLKIRSTKLEDSAMYFCASSEGVSAGEKLFFGSGTQLSVL.

The CDR3 sequence: CASSLGTGGSTEAFF. Written as DNA, the CDR3 is TGTGCCAGCAGCCTAGGGACAGGAGGAAGTACTGAAGCTTTCTTT. This chain joins TRBV27 and TRBJ1-1; the match to TRBD1 covers 8 bases. The ends lost 6 bases at V and 5 bases at J; junction bases unmatched: 11. Germline CDR1 reads MNHEY; CDR2 reads SMNVEV (reference sequence). This CDR3 has 15 residues.

The CDR3 DNA is TGCGCCAGCAGCTTGGGGGGGGGCCGGGGCACTGAAGCTTTCTTT. Its translation: CASSLGGGRGTEAFF. The V and J genes are TRBV5-1 and TRBJ1-1; weak D call: TRBD1 (6 bases). Germline-derived CDR1 and CDR2 are SGHRS and YFSETQ. The CDR3 length is 15 residues. V was shortened by 0 bases and J by 4 bases, with 13 bases between the two germline ends.